This TCR beta chain comes out of a study of cytomegalovirus exposure and HLA in healthy donors. Notes on this clone: The target antigen is unknown.

CDR1 is SGHTA and CDR2 is FQGNSA in the germline V gene. The CDR3 is made up of 14 amino acids. Trimming pared 1 base from V and 5 bases from J, leaving 10 bases between. The protocol was immunoSEQ multiplex PCR, while the TCRdb copy is restricted to in-frame clones and leaves out a portion. Of 95,000 to 150,000 clones in the sample, about 88% were seen once. Study-wide results and caveats: Many donors shared some public TCRs, even though most TCR sequences were rare. In a later analysis, first-cohort TCR clusters were found to tend to co-occur in the 130 or so validation repertoires.

V and J are TRBV7-2 and TRBJ2-3; D is perhaps TRBD2 (5 bases). Sequenced input: PBMCs. The sequence came from a woman aged 18-29 years in good health and CMV-seronegative. The CDR3 loop is CASSLEKRLDTQYF. DNA of the CDR3: TGTGCCAGCAGCTTAGAAAAGCGGTTAGATACGCAGTATTTT. Supplemented by reference TRBV7-2 and TRBJ2-3, the full variable domain reads GAGVSQSPSNKVTEKGKDVELRCDPISGHTALYWYRQSLGQGLEFLIYFQGNSAPDKSGLPSDRFSAERTGGSVSTLTIQRTQQEDSAVYLCASSLEKRLDTQYFGPGTRLTVL.